This T cell receptor (beta chain) stems from a study of blood T cell repertoires in COVID-19. Study in general: Some COVID-19 samples were acute and others convalescent; all came from the United States, Italy and Spain.

Germline CDR1 is MDHEN and CDR2 is SYDVKM. V was clipped by 5 bases and J by 2 bases; unmatched bases: 2. The CDR3 consists of 13 residues. Only in-frame clones appear in the TCRdb table, and some are missing; sequencing was by immunoSEQ multiplex PCR. The data contain about 190,000 clones, 90% of them singletons. The chain combines TRBV28 with TRBJ1-2; 7 nucleotides match TRBD1. The sequenced sample consisted of peripheral blood. This clonotype originated in a man aged 50-60 years with acute or convalescent COVID-19. CDR3 DNA sequence: TGTGCCAGCAGTCCGACAGGGAACTATGGCTACACCTTC. Translated, it gives CASSPTGNYGYTF.